These T cell receptor beta chains were read from a single sample in a study of T-cell reconstitution after alpha-beta-depleted transplantation in children. TCRdb independently ran MiXCR on the PCR reads; one entry per CDR3 protein. The profile shows hundreds of thousands of distinct CDR3 sequences, approximately 16% of them singletons. The sequencing here drew on PBMCs from the stem cell graft donor, taken from the stem cell graft. The source of these receptors is a human donor who donated a stem cell graft to a child with acute myeloid leukemia. Each CDR3 is given with its conserved first and last residue. D genes are given only for firm matches. Clone size appears in some rows only: once, few, many, or a class for an expanded clone.

.	many	TRBV6-4	TRBJ1-3	TGTGCCAGCAGTGATGGGGACACCATATATTTT	CASSDGDTIYF
.	few	TRBV18	TRBJ2-5	TGTGCCAGCTCACCAACACGTCAAGAGACCCAGTACTTC	CASSPTRQETQYF
.	few	TRBV5-1	TRBJ1-5	TGCGCCAGCAGCTTGGAGGGGGGTCCAGGTCATCAGCCCCAGCATTTT	CASSLEGGPGHQPQHF
.	many	TRBV29-1	TRBJ2-5	TGCAGCGTTGATGTAGGCGGCCCCGGGACCCAGTACTTC	CSVDVGGPGTQYF
.	many	TRBV7-8	TRBJ2-3	TGTGCCAGCAGCCCGCCCCGGTCAGATACGCAGTATTTT	CASSPPRSDTQYF
.	.	TRBV29-1	TRBJ1-2	TGCAGCGCCGCGTCTCGGGGGGGTCCAGGCTACACCTTC	CSAASRGGPGYTF
.	many	TRBV20-1	TRBJ1-5	TGCAGTGCTAGAGCGAGGCCCTTCAATCAGCCCCAGCATTTT	CSARARPFNQPQHF
.	few	TRBV10-3	TRBJ2-7	TGTGCCATCAGTGATAGGAGGCGAGGGGCCTACGAGCAGTACTTC	CAISDRRRGAYEQYF
.	many	TRBV29-1	TRBJ2-1	TGCAGCGTTGACGAAAGGAAGAAGACCTACAATGAGCAGTTCTTC	CSVDERKKTYNEQFF
.	.	TRBV27	TRBJ1-1	TGTGCCAGCAGCCTTTCCCCGACAGGCGTTTGGTTCACTGAAGCTTTCTTT	CASSLSPTGVWFTEAFF
.	many	TRBV29-1	TRBJ2-7	TGCAGCGTTGGAAACAGGGCTGCCGAGCAGTACTTC	CSVGNRAAEQYF
TRBD1	.	TRBV4-1	TRBJ2-1	TGCGCCAGCAGCCAAGACAGGGGGCCCGACAATGAGCAGTTCTTC	CASSQDRGPDNEQFF
.	many	TRBV20-1	TRBJ1-5	TGCAGTGCTATCTCAGGGTGGGCTCAGCCCCAGCATTTT	CSAISGWAQPQHF
.	few	TRBV29-1	TRBJ2-2	TGCAGCGTTGCCCGGACGACGGGGACCGGGGAGCTGTTTTTT	CSVARTTGTGELFF
.	.	TRBV6-2/TRBV6-3	TRBJ2-2	TGTGCCAGCAGCCCTTGGAGGAGGGCGGGCACCGGGGAGCTGTTTTTT	CASSPWRRAGTGELFF
.	many	TRBV15	TRBJ2-5	TGTGCCACCAGCAGAGATCCGGGACTCGGATCGGGGGAGACCCAGTACTTC	CATSRDPGLGSGETQYF
.	many	TRBV7-2	TRBJ1-2	TGTGCCAGCAGCTTAGAGACGGACTATGGCTACACCTTC	CASSLETDYGYTF
.	few	TRBV12-3/TRBV12-4	TRBJ1-6	TGTGCCAGCAGTTTAGCTGACACACCCTCACCCCTCCACTTT	CASSLADTPSPLHF
.	many	TRBV7-9	TRBJ2-1	TGTGCCAGCAGCTTAGAGGGAAACAATGAGCAGTTCTTC	CASSLEGNNEQFF
TRBD1	few	TRBV12-3/TRBV12-4	TRBJ1-1	TGTGCCAGCAGTTTCCAGACAGGGGCTGAAGCTTTCTTT	CASSFQTGAEAFF
.	.	TRBV7-9	TRBJ1-4	TGTGCCAGCAGCTTCGGCAGCTCTAATGAAAAACTGTTTTTT	CASSFGSSNEKLFF
.	few	TRBV21-1	TRBJ2-5	TGTGCCAGCAGCAAAGGGGAGCGGACAATTCAAGAGACCCAGTACTTC	CASSKGERTIQETQYF
.	few	TRBV29-1	TRBJ1-2	TGCAGCGTTGAAGAGGCTCCGAGCGGCTACACCTTC	CSVEEAPSGYTF
.	few	TRBV6-2/TRBV6-3	TRBJ1-2	TGTGCCAGCAGTTATCTCTCGCCCGCCAAGGGCCGCTACACCTTC	CASSYLSPAKGRYTF
.	few	TRBV12-3/TRBV12-4	TRBJ1-5	TGTGCCAGCAGCTTAGGGACCACCTTTAATCAGCCCCAGCATTTT	CASSLGTTFNQPQHF
.	.	TRBV29-1	TRBJ1-1	TGCAGCGTTGGGGCAGGGGCAATGAACACTGAAGCTTTCTTT	CSVGAGAMNTEAFF
TRBD1	many	TRBV25-1	TRBJ2-1	TGTGCCAGCAGTGGGGATCAGGGGGCGCGGTACAATGAGCAGTTCTTC	CASSGDQGARYNEQFF
.	many	TRBV6-1	TRBJ1-2	TGTGCCAGCAGCCCCCATATCGAGGGCGGCTACACCTTC	CASSPHIEGGYTF
.	many	TRBV20-1	TRBJ1-1	TGCAGTGCTAGTAGTACAGGGCAAGTGAACACTGAAGCTTTCTTT	CSASSTGQVNTEAFF
.	few	TRBV4-3	TRBJ1-1	TGCGCCAGCAGCCTTAGGGGGTCGGTTACTGAAGCTTTCTTT	CASSLRGSVTEAFF
.	.	TRBV4-3	TRBJ2-6	TGCGCCAGCAGCCAAGACTCTAGCTCTGGGGCCAACGTCCTGACTTTC	CASSQDSSSGANVLTF
.	.	TRBV5-1	TRBJ1-1	TGCGCCAGCAGCTCCACCGGGACACCGAACACTGAAGCTTTCTTT	CASSSTGTPNTEAFF
.	many	TRBV5-1	TRBJ1-1	TGCGCCAGCAGCTTGGCAACGGGGGCCAAAACAAGCTTCTTT	CASSLATGAKTSFF
TRBD2	many	TRBV4-3	TRBJ2-1	TGCGCCAGCAGCTTTAGCGGGGGGGAAGAGCAGTTCTTC	CASSFSGGEEQFF
.	.	TRBV20-1	TRBJ1-5	TGCAGTGCCGCCAGACGGCCTGATCAGCCCCAGCATTTT	CSAARRPDQPQHF
TRBD1	.	TRBV24-1	TRBJ1-1	TGTGCCACCAGTGATACACGACAGGGTCCCACTGAAGCTTTCTTT	CATSDTRQGPTEAFF
.	few	TRBV9	TRBJ2-2	TGTGCCAGCAGCGTAGCTACGACAGGGAACACCGGGGAGCTGTTTTTT	CASSVATTGNTGELFF
TRBD2	many	TRBV20-1	TRBJ2-3	TGCAGTGCTCCCCCGAAAGGACTAGCGGGTTCTAGCACAGATACGCAGTATTTT	CSAPPKGLAGSSTDTQYF
.	.	TRBV12-2	TRBJ1-5	TGTGCAAGTCGCTATGGGGACAGTTCTAATCAGCCCCAGCATTTT	CASRYGDSSNQPQHF
TRBD2	many	TRBV29-1	TRBJ2-3	TGCAGCGTTGAAGAGGGCGGGGGAGACACAGATACGCAGTATTTT	CSVEEGGGDTDTQYF
.	.	TRBV7-2	TRBJ2-2	TGTGCCAGCAGCTTAATTGGGCCCGTCACCGGGGAGCTGTTTTTT	CASSLIGPVTGELFF
.	many	TRBV29-1	TRBJ1-1	TGCAGCGTTGCACAGTCCCCTGAAGCTTTCTTT	CSVAQSPEAFF
.	.	TRBV20-1	TRBJ1-2	TGCAGTGCTAGTCTGGGGCTAAACTATGGCTACACCTTC	CSASLGLNYGYTF
.	.	TRBV7-2	TRBJ2-7	TGTGCCAGCAGCTTGGTCCAGGGGAACTACGAGCAGTACTTC	CASSLVQGNYEQYF
.	.	TRBV29-1	TRBJ2-7	TGCAGCGTTGGGCCCGGGGAGGGGGCGGGTTACGAGCAGTACTTC	CSVGPGEGAGYEQYF
TRBD1	few	TRBV5-6	TRBJ2-6	TGTGCCAGCAGCGAACAGGGGCGCGGGGCCAACGTCCTGACTTTC	CASSEQGRGANVLTF
.	.	TRBV6-2/TRBV6-3	TRBJ2-1	TGTGCCAGCAGTTACAGCACCAAGTACAATGAGCAGTTCTTC	CASSYSTKYNEQFF
.	many	TRBV20-1	TRBJ1-5	TGCAGTGCTAGAGCGGCGCAGGGAGTAGGCAATCAGCCCCAGCATTTT	CSARAAQGVGNQPQHF
TRBD1	many	TRBV7-2	TRBJ1-1	TGTGCCAGCAGCACACAGGGGTCTATAACTGAAGCTTTCTTT	CASSTQGSITEAFF
TRBD2	few	TRBV7-7	TRBJ2-1	TGTGCCAGCAGCCCGCTAGCGGGGGCCCGGGATGAGCAGTTCTTC	CASSPLAGARDEQFF
TRBD2	.	TRBV4-2	TRBJ2-1	TGTGCCAGCAGCCAAGGGACTAGCGGGGGGGTTCCCTACAATGAGCAGTTCTTC	CASSQGTSGGVPYNEQFF
.	few	TRBV5-1	TRBJ2-3	TGCGCCAGCAGCTTGTTTCAGGGTATTGTAGATACGCAGTATTTT	CASSLFQGIVDTQYF
TRBD2	few	TRBV11-2	TRBJ2-1	TGTGCCAGCAGCTTAGGCGGCCGGACTAGCCCCTCCTACAATGAGCAGTTCTTC	CASSLGGRTSPSYNEQFF
.	.	TRBV4-1	TRBJ1-6	TGCGCCAGCAGCCTCCCAGGGGCCGATTCACCCCTCCACTTT	CASSLPGADSPLHF
.	.	TRBV12-3/TRBV12-4	TRBJ1-4	TGTGCCAGCAGAGGACGGGATGAAAAACTGTTTTTT	CASRGRDEKLFF
.	many	TRBV29-1	TRBJ2-1	TGCAGCGTTGAATGGCCACCCCCCGGGCAGTACAATGAGCAGTTCTTC	CSVEWPPPGQYNEQFF
.	few	TRBV19	TRBJ2-6	TGTGCCAGTAGTCAAACAGGGATTTCTGGGGCCAACGTCCTGACTTTC	CASSQTGISGANVLTF
TRBD2	few	TRBV6-2/TRBV6-3	TRBJ2-3	TGTGCCAGCAGTTACTCGATGCAGACTAGCGGGGACATCACAGATACGCAGTATTTT	CASSYSMQTSGDITDTQYF